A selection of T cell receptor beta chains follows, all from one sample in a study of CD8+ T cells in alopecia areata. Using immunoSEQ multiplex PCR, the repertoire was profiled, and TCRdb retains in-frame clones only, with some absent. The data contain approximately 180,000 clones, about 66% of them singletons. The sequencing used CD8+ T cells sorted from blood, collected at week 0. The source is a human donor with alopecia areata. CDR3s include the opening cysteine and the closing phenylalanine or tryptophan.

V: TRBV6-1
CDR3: CASSTKGAGYYEQYF

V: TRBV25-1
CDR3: CASSPGQGSIYEQYF

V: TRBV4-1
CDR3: CASGPEGRSYEQYF

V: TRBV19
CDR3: CASSVTVNTEAFF

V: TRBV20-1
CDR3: CSTTVNTEAFF

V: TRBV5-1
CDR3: CASSLDRTGDEQFF

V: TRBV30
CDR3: CAWSPLAGDYEQYF

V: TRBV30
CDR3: CAWSVLDPDGYTF

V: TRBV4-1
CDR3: CASSQGEAWSYEQYF

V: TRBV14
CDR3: CASSQGQWNYGYTF

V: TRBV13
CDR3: CASSSGGQEKMDGYTF

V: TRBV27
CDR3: CASSLAGRETQYF

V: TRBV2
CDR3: CASRDGLAAYNEQFF

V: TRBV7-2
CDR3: CASSLEVPDTQYF

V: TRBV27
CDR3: CASSLSANYGYTF

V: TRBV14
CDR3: CASSLVSSSYEQYF

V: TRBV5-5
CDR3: CASSWDRSFYGYTF

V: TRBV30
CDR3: CAWSDGDEQFF

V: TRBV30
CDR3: CAWTLGTATYNEQFF

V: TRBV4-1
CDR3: CASSSTTGDYQPQHF

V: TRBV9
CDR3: CASSESLSGANVLTF

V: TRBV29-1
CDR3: CSVRTGLGNEQFF

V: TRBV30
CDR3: CAWREGSGELFF

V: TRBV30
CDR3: CAWSLNNEQFF

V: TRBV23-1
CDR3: CASSQRSRGNEQYF

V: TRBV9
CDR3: CASSVGQPNYEQYF

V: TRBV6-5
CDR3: CASSYRGTGELFF

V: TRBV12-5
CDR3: CASGSGTSGVNEQFF

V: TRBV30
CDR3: CAWMRTGVGGEAFF

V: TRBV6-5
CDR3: CASSLLGQQETQYF

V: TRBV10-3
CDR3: CAIRRQENTEAFF

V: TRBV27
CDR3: CASSTRGDTQYF

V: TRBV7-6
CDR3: CASSLGFNGGEQFF

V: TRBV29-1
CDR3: CSVVVQGLEAFF

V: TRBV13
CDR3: CASSLASGQGIHEQYF

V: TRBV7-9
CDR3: CASRSLYSNQPQHF

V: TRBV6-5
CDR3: CASSYIGGSTDTQYF

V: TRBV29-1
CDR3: CSVEGSPGEITDTQYF

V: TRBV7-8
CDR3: CASSLGGLQFF

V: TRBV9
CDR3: CASSVESPGQEQYF

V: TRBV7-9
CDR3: CASSPGTGELFF

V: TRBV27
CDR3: CASSLGNPAGELFF

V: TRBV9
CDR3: CASSTRIEGLGGYTF

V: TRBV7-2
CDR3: CASSWTGSSYNEQFF

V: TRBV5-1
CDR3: CASSLGDEKLFF

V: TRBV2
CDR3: CASIGGRTGVGYTF

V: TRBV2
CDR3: CANAGTSNSPLHF

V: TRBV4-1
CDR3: CASSLGPIQYF

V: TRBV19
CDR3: CASSIGGQPQHF

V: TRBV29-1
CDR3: CSVELPDSQAEETQYF

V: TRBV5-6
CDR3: CASSLGPMVQYF

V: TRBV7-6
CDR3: CASSWTGDLGETQYF

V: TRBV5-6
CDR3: CASRQLTGELFF

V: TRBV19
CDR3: CASSIRTEVYEQYF

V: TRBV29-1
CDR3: CSATGYSGGHGNEQFF